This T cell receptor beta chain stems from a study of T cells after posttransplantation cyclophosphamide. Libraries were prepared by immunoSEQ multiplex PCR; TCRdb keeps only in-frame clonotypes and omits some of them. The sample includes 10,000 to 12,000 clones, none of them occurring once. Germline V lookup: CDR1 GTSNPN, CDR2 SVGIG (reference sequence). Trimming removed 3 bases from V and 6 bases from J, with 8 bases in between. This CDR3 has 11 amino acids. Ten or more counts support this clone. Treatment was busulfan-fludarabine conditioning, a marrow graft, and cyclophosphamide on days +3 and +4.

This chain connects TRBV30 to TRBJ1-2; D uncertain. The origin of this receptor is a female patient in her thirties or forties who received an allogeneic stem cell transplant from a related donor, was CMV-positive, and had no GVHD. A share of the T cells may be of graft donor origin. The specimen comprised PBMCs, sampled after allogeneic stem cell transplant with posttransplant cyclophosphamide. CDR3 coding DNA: TGTGCCTGGAGAGACTTGGATGGCTACACCTTC. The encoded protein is CAWRDLDGYTF.